This T cell receptor (beta chain) was recovered during a study of T-cell reconstitution after alpha-beta-depleted transplantation in children. Unique molecular identifiers were incorporated during preparation of the TCRbeta library. TCRdb redid the calling of the PCR reads with MiXCR, one entry per CDR3 protein. The top ten clones hold less than 4.5% of a sample with 360,000 or so distinct CDR3 sequences, roughly 20% of them seen once. The receptor comes from a human donor who donated a stem cell graft to a child with acute myeloid leukemia. The sequences come from PBMCs from the stem cell graft donor, collected from the stem cell graft.

CDR3 coding DNA: TGCAGTGCTAGGGGAACAGGGGGCTCCTCCCCAAGAGGCACAGATACGCAGTATTTT. It codes for CSARGTGGSSPRGTDTQYF. J is TRBJ2-3 and V is TRBV20-1, with TRBD1 matching over 9 bases. The CDR3 has 19 residues. The J segment lost 1 base and the V segment lost 3 bases, leaving 17 bases of the junction unmatched. Germline V gene data show CDR1 as DFQATT and CDR2 as SNEGSKA (reference sequence).